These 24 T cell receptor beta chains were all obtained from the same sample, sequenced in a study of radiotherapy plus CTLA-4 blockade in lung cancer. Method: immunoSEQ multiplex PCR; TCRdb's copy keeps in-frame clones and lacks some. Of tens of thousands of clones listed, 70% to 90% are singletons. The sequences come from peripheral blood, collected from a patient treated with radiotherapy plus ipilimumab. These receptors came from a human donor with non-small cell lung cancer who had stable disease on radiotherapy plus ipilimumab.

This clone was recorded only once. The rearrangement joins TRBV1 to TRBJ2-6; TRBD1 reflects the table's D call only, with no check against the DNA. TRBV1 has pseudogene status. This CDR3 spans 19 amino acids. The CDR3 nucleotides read TGCACCAGCAGCCCCCCAGCCGGGCAGGGCCTCGCTGGGGCCAACGTCCTGACTTTC. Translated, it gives CTSSPPAGQGLAGANVLTF.

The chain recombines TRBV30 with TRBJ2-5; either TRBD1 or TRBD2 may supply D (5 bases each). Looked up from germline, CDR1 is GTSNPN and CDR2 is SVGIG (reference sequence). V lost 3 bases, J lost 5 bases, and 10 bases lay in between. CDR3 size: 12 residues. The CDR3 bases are TGTGCCTGGAGGAGGGGCGAGGAGACCCAGTACTTC. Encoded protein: CAWRRGEETQYF.

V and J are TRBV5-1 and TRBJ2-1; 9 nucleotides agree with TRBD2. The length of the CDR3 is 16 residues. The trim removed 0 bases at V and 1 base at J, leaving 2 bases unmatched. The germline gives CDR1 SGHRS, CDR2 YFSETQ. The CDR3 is CASSLDAGGSYNEQFF. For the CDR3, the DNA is TGCGCCAGCAGCTTGGATGCGGGAGGGTCCTACAATGAGCAGTTCTTC.

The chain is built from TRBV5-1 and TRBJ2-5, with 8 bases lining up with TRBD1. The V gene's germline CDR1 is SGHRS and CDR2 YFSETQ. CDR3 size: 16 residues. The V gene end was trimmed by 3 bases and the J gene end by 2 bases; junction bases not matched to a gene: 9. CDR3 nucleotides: TGCGCCAGCAGCTACCGGGACAGGACTATACAAGAGACCCAGTACTTC. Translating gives CASSYRDRTIQETQYF.

In DNA form, the CDR3 reads TGTGCCAGCAGCCCTTCGGACAGGGTTGCCTACGAGCAGTACTTC. Encoded protein: CASSPSDRVAYEQYF. V and J are TRBV28 and TRBJ2-7, with 8 bases lining up with TRBD1. Unmatched junction bases numbered 9, after V lost 6 bases and J lost 2 bases. This CDR3 comprises 15 residues. Germline V gene sequence: CDR1 MDHEN, CDR2 SYDVKM.

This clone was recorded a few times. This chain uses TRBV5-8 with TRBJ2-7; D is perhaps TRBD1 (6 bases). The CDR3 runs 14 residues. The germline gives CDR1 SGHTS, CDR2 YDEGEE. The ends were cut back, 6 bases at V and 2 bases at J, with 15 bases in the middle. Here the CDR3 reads CASMPGHYPYEQYF. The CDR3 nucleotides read TGTGCCAGCATGCCGGGACACTACCCCTACGAGCAGTACTTC. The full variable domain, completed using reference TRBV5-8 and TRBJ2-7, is EAGVTQSPTHLIKTRGQQATLRCSPISGHTSVYWYQQALGLGLQFLLWYDEGEERNRGNFPPRFSGRQFPNYSSELNVNALELEDSALYLCASMPGHYPYEQYFGPGTRLTVT.

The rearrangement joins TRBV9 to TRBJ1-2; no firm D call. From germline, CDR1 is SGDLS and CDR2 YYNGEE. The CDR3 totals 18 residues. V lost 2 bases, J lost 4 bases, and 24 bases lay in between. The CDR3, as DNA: TGTGCCAGCAGCGTGGCTCCCAACTCGTCGGACGGACCCTATGGCTACACCTTC. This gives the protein CASSVAPNSSDGPYGYTF. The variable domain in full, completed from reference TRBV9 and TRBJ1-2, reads DSGVTQTPKHLITATGQRVTLRCSPRSGDLSVYWYQQSLDQGLQFLIQYYNGEERAKGNILERFSAQQFPDLHSELNLSSLELGDSALYFCASSVAPNSSDGPYGYTFGSGTRLTVV.

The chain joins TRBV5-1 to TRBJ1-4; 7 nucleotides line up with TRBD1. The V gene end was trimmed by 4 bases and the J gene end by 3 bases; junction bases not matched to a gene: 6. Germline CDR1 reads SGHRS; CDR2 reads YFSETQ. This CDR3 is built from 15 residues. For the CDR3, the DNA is TGCGCCAGCAGCCCCCGGGACAGCTCTAATGAAAAACTGTTTTTT. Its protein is CASSPRDSSNEKLFF.

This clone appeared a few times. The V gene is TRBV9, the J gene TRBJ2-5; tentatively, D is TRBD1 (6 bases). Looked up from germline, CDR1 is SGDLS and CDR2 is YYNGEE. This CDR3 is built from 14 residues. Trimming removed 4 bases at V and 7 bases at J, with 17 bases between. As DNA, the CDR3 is TGTGCCAGCAGCCCCCACGAACAGGGAAGGACCCAGTACTTC. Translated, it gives CASSPHEQGRTQYF.

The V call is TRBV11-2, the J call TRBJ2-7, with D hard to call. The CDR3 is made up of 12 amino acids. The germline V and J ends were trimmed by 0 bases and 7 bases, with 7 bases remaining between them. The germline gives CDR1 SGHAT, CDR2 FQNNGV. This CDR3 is CASSLDLIEQYF. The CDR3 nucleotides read TGTGCCAGCAGCTTAGACCTGATAGAGCAGTACTTC.

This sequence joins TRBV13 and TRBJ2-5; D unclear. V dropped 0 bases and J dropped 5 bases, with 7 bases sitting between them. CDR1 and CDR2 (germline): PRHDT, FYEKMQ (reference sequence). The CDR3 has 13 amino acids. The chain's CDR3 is CASSLGLGETQYF. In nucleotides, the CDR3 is TGTGCCAGCAGCTTAGGCCTGGGGGAGACCCAGTACTTC.

CDR3 in amino acids: CASSSPTGYPYEQYF. CDR3 DNA: TGTGCCAGCAGCTCCCCCACAGGGTACCCCTACGAGCAGTACTTC. The chain joins TRBV7-9 to TRBJ2-7, with a possible D match to TRBD1 (6 bases). Germline loops: CDR1 SEHNR, CDR2 FQNEAQ (reference sequence). The CDR3 extends over 15 amino acids. Deletions cut 4 bases from V and 2 bases from J, with 15 bases between. The whole variable domain, filled in from reference TRBV7-9 and TRBJ2-7, reads DTGVSQNPRHKITKRGQNVTFRCDPISEHNRLYWYRQTLGQGPEFLTYFQNEAQLEKSRLLSDRFSAERPKGSFSTLEIQRTEQGDSAMYLCASSSPTGYPYEQYFGPGTRLTVT.

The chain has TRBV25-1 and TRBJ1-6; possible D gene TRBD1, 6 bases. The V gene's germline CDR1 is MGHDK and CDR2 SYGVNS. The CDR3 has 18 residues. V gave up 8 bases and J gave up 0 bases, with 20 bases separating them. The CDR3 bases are TGTGCCAGCTCCAGAACCGGGGGCCCTAGCTCCTATAATTCACCCCTCCACTTT. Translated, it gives CASSRTGGPSSYNSPLHF.

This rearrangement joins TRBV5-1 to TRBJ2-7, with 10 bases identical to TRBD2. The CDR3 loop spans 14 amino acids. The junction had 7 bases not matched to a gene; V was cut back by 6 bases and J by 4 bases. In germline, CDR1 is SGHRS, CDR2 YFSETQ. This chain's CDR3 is CASKKASGSYEQYF. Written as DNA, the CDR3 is TGCGCCAGCAAAAAGGCTAGCGGGAGTTACGAGCAGTACTTC.

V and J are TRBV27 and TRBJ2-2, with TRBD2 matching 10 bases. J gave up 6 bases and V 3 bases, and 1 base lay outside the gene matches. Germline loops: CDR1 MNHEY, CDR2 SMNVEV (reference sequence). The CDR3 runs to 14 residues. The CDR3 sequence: CASSFLAGAGELFF. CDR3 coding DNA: TGTGCCAGCAGTTTCCTAGCGGGAGCCGGGGAGCTGTTTTTT.

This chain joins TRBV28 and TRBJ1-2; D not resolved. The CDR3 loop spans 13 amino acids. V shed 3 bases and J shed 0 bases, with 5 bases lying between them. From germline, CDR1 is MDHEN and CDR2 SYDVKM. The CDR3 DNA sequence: TGTGCCAGCAGTTTTCCAGCTAACTATGGCTACACCTTC. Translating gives CASSFPANYGYTF.

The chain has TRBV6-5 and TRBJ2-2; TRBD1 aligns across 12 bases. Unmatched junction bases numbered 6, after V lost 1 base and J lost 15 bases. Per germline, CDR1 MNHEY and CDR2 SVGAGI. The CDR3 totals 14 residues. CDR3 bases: TGTGCCAGCAGTTACTTGGGGACAGGGGGCAAGTTGTTTTTT. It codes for CASSYLGTGGKLFF.

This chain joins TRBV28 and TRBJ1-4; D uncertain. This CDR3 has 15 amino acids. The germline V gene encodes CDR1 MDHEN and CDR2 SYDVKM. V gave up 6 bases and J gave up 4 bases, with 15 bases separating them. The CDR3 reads CASSPADVGNEKLFF. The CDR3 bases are TGTGCCAGCAGCCCGGCTGATGTGGGTAATGAAAAACTGTTTTTT.

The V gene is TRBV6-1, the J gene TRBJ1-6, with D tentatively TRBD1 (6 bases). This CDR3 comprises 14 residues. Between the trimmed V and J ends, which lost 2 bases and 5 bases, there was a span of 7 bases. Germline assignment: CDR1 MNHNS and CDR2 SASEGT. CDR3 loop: CASSERGNNSPLHF. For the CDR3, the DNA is TGTGCCAGCAGTGAAAGGGGGAATAATTCACCCCTCCACTTT.

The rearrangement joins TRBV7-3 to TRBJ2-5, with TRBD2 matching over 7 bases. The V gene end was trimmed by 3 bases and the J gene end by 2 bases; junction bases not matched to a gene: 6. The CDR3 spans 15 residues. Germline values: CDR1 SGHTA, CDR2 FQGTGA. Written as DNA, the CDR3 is TGTGCCAGCAGCTTGATAGGACTAGGGCAAGAGACCCAGTACTTC. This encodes CASSLIGLGQETQYF.

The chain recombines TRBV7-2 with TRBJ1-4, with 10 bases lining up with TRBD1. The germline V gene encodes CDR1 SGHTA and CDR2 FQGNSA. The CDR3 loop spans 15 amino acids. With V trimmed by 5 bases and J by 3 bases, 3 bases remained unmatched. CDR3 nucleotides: TGTGCCAGCAGCACCGGGACAGGGGCTAATGAAAAACTGTTTTTT. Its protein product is CASSTGTGANEKLFF.

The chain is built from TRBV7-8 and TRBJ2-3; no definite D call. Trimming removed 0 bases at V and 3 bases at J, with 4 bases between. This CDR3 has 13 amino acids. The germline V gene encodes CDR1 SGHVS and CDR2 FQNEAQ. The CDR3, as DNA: TGTGCCAGCAGCTTAGCCCGGACAGATACGCAGTATTTT. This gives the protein CASSLARTDTQYF.

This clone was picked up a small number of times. CDR3 protein: CAWSGSGNPFF. DNA for the CDR3: TGTGCCTGGAGTGGTAGCGGGAATCCGTTCTTC. This chain connects TRBV30 to TRBJ2-1, with 8 bases that match TRBD2. The J segment lost 15 bases and the V segment lost 1 base, leaving 5 bases of the junction unmatched. Looked up from germline, CDR1 is GTSNPN and CDR2 is SVGIG (reference sequence). The CDR3 covers 11 residues.

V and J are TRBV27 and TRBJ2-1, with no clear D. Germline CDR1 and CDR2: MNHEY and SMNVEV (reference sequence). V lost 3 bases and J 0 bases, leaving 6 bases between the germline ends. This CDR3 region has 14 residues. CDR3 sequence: CASSFVGSYNEQFF. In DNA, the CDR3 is TGTGCCAGCAGTTTCGTTGGCTCCTACAATGAGCAGTTCTTC.